This entry concerns a single T cell receptor (beta chain). As yet, its antigen is unknown. The data stem from a study of post-analysis software for immune sequencing data. Study at large: Progressive-relapsing, secondary progressive and relapsing-remitting multiple sclerosis were among the disease courses included.

The germline V gene encodes CDR1 MRHNA and CDR2 SNTAGT. The V end lost 4 bases, the J end lost 0 bases, and 8 bases lay between the germline ends. The CDR3 contains 14 residues. Notes on the study in general: Controls showed lower frequencies than patients for several TRBV segments, and TRBV5-6, TRBV5-1 and TRBV20-1 were among these.

Presence of unique molecular identifiers characterized the TCR beta cDNA libraries. TCRdb recomputed calls from the PCR reads with MiXCR, one row per CDR3 protein. Of 750,000 to 950,000 distinct CDR3 sequences listed, around 50% were seen once; the top ten hold around 4.5%. This TCR was sampled from a girl between 5 and 17 years old with multiple sclerosis. The rearrangement joins TRBV6-4 to TRBJ2-3, with a weak D call TRBD2 (5 bases). The sample comprised blood. For the CDR3, the DNA is TGTGCCAGCAGTGCTAGCATTAGCACAGATACGCAGTATTTT. Amino acid sequence: CASSASISTDTQYF.